This TCR beta chain was sequenced during a study of neurological immune-mediated disorders. By 5'RACE with 10-nucleotide random UMIs, the cDNA was made. A single record per CDR3 protein comes from TCRdb applying MiXCR to the 5' RACE reads. The sample shows about 62,000 distinct CDR3 sequences, roughly 3.5% of them seen only once. This clonotype was detected ten times or more. The germline V gene has CDR1 DFQATT and CDR2 SNEGSKA (reference sequence). This CDR3 region has 13 residues. V lost 5 bases and J 1 base, leaving 12 bases between the germline ends. The receptor was derived from a woman in her forties or fifties with multiple sclerosis. Sequenced input: PBMCs. The chain uses TRBV20-1 and TRBJ2-7; D is unresolved. The CDR3, as DNA: TGCAGTGCTCGACCGTTGGGATCCTACGAGCAGTACTTC. Translation gives CSARPLGSYEQYF.